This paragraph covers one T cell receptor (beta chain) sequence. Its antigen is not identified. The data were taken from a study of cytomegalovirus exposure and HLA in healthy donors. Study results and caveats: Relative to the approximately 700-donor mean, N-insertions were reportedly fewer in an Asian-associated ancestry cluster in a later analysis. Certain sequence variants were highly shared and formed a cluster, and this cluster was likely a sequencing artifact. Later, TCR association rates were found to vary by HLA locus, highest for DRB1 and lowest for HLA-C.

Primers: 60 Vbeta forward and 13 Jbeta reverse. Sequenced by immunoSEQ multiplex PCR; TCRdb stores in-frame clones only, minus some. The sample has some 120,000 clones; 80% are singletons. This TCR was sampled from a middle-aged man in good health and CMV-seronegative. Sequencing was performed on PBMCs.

The CDR3 coding sequence is TGTGCCGTCTCCTCCGGGACAGGGGGCGGTCAGCCCCAGCATTTT. Amino acid sequence: CAVSSGTGGGQPQHF. This chain joins TRBV2 and TRBJ1-5; 12 bases agree with TRBD1. This CDR3 has 15 residues. The V segment lost 11 bases and the J segment 6 bases; nucleotides outside the gene matches: 11. From germline, CDR1 is SNHLY and CDR2 FYNNEI. Based on the CDR3 plus reference TRBV2 and TRBJ1-5, the full variable domain is EPEVTQTPSHQVTQMGQEVILRCVPISNHLYFYWYRQILGQKVEFLVSFYNNEISEKSEIFDDQFSVERPDGSNFTLKIRSTKLEDSAMYFCAVSSGTGGGQPQHFGDGTRLSIL.